This TCR beta chain is drawn from a study of blood T cell repertoires in COVID-19. Study at large: Some COVID-19 samples were acute and others convalescent; all came from the United States, Italy and Spain.

Seattle patients were enrolled during active infection and followed longitudinally. Germline V lookup: CDR1 SGDLS, CDR2 YYNGEE. The CDR3 is 16 amino acids. J gave up 4 bases and V 4 bases, and 6 bases lay outside the gene matches. Only in-frame clones appear in the TCRdb table, and some are missing; sequencing was by immunoSEQ multiplex PCR. This table has fewer than 700,000 clones, approximately 88% appearing once. This sequence originates from a woman aged 45-65 years with COVID-19, enrolled during active disease. The chain couples TRBV9 to TRBJ2-1; 12 nucleotides line up with TRBD2. Specimen: peripheral blood. The CDR3 reads CASSSTSGGFYNEQFF. For the CDR3, the DNA is TGTGCCAGCAGCTCCACTAGCGGGGGGTTTTACAATGAGCAGTTCTTC. The full variable domain, rest sourced from reference TRBV9 and TRBJ2-1, is DSGVTQTPKHLITATGQRVTLRCSPRSGDLSVYWYQQSLDQGLQFLIQYYNGEERAKGNILERFSAQQFPDLHSELNLSSLELGDSALYFCASSSTSGGFYNEQFFGPGTRLTVL.